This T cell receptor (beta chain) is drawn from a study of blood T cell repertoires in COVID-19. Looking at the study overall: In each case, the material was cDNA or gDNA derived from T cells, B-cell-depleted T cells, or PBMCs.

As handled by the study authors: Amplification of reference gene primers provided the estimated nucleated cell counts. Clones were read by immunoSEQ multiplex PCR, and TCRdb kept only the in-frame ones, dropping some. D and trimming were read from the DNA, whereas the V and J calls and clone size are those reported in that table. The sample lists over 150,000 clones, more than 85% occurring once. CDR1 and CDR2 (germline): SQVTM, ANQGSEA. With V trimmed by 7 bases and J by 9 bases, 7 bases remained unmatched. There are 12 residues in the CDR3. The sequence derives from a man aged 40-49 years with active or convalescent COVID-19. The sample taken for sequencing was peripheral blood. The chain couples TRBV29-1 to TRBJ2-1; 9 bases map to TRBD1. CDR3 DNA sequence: TGCAGCGGGGACAGGGACCGGGCTGAGCAGTTCTTC. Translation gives CSGDRDRAEQFF.